This TCR beta chain was identified in a study of T-cell memory formation after mild COVID-19. Across the whole study: The study found TCR clusters largely donor specific.

TCRdb ran MiXCR on the 5' RACE reads and lists one entry per CDR3 protein. The data show around 300,000 distinct CDR3 sequences, with roughly 13% seen just once and under 25% held by the top ten. Study results and caveats: Whereas later expanders leaned CD4+, clones contracting day 15 to 85 showed a balanced CD4/CD8 makeup. Researchers could not confirm that second-wave clones peaking on day 37 targeted SARS-CoV-2.

A remark on this clonotype: Its matching antigen is unknown.

The specimen sequenced was PBMCs or a T cell subset sorted from them (not recorded which). The origin of this receptor is a man younger than 30 who had mild COVID-19 (a few samples of this study predate the infection). Cell type and time point are not known.

The CDR3 nucleotides are TGTGCCAGCACACCCTACAATGAGCAGTTCTTC. Protein: CASTPYNEQFF. V gene TRBV7-9 combines with J gene TRBJ2-1; D unclear. The CDR3 consists of 11 residues. V dropped 7 bases and J dropped 2 bases, with 3 bases sitting between them. Germline assignment: CDR1 SEHNR and CDR2 FQNEAQ (reference sequence).